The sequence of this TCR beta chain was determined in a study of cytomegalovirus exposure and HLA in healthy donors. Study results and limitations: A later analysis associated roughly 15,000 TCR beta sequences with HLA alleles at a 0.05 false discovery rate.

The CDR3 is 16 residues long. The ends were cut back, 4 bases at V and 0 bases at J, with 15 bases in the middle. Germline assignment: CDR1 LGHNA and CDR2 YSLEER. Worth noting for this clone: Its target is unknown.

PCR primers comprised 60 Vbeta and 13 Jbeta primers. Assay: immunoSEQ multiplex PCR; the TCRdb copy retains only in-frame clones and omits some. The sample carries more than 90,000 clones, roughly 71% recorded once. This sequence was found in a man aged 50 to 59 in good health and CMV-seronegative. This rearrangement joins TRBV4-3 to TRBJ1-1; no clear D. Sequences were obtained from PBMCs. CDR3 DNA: TGCGCCAGCAGCCTAGAGCACACCTTCCTGAACACTGAAGCTTTCTTT. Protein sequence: CASSLEHTFLNTEAFF.